A selection of T cell receptor beta chains follows, all from one sample in a study of type 1 and type 2 diabetes patients. A single record per CDR3 protein comes from TCRdb applying MiXCR to the multiplex PCR reads. The table lists more than 250,000 distinct CDR3 sequences, approximately 45% of them singletons, with around 15% in the top ten. The material sequenced was peripheral blood mononuclear cells (PBMCs). These receptors were obtained from a young man with type 2 diabetes. Both conserved end residues are part of each CDR3. The D gene is left open where the match is weak. Clone size is shown for a subset of rows, as once, few, many or a class of expanded clone.

j_call: TRBJ2-1
v_call: TRBV9
clone_size: NA
d_call: NA
cdr3_nt: TGTGCCAGCGGAGCGGGTGGCTCCTACAATGAGCAGTTCTTC
cdr3_aa: CASGAGGSYNEQFF

j_call: TRBJ1-2
v_call: TRBV27
clone_size: NA
d_call: NA
cdr3_nt: TGTGCCAGCAGTTTACGTTCAGGGGCTGGCTACACCTTC
cdr3_aa: CASSLRSGAGYTF

j_call: TRBJ2-1
v_call: TRBV19
clone_size: few
d_call: NA
cdr3_nt: TGTGCCAGTAGTAAAGGGAGCTCCTACAATGAGCAGTTCTTC
cdr3_aa: CASSKGSSYNEQFF

j_call: TRBJ1-2
v_call: TRBV5-1
clone_size: few
d_call: NA
cdr3_nt: TGCGCCAGCGCCACAGCGGAGGCTAACTATGGCTACACCTTC
cdr3_aa: CASATAEANYGYTF

j_call: TRBJ1-2
v_call: TRBV28
clone_size: NA
d_call: NA
cdr3_nt: TGTGCCAGCAGTCCTCCCCCAACTTATGGCTACACCTTC
cdr3_aa: CASSPPPTYGYTF

j_call: TRBJ1-6
v_call: TRBV7-2
clone_size: NA
d_call: TRBD1
cdr3_nt: TGTGCCAGCAGTTCGGGACAGGGTACCCTGGATTATAATTCACCCCTCCACTTT
cdr3_aa: CASSSGQGTLDYNSPLHF

j_call: TRBJ2-5
v_call: TRBV7-2
clone_size: NA
d_call: TRBD1
cdr3_nt: TGTGCCAGCAGCCCCCGGACAGGACACCAAGAGACCCAGTACTTC
cdr3_aa: CASSPRTGHQETQYF

j_call: TRBJ1-2
v_call: TRBV28
clone_size: NA
d_call: NA
cdr3_nt: TGTGCCAGCAGTCCCCTAACGTATGGCTACACCTTC
cdr3_aa: CASSPLTYGYTF

j_call: TRBJ2-7
v_call: TRBV2
clone_size: NA
d_call: NA
cdr3_nt: TGTGCCAGCACCCAGTTAGGAGGGAGACTCTACAATGAGCAGTACTTC
cdr3_aa: CASTQLGGRLYNEQYF

j_call: TRBJ2-3
v_call: TRBV10-3
clone_size: once
d_call: TRBD2
cdr3_nt: TGTGTCATCAGGGAGGGGCTAGCGGGAGCAGATACGCAGTATTTT
cdr3_aa: CVIREGLAGADTQYF

j_call: TRBJ1-1
v_call: TRBV20-1
clone_size: NA
d_call: NA
cdr3_nt: TGCAGTGCTAGTAAACCGGGGATCCTGGTGAACACTGAAGCTTTCTTT
cdr3_aa: CSASKPGILVNTEAFF